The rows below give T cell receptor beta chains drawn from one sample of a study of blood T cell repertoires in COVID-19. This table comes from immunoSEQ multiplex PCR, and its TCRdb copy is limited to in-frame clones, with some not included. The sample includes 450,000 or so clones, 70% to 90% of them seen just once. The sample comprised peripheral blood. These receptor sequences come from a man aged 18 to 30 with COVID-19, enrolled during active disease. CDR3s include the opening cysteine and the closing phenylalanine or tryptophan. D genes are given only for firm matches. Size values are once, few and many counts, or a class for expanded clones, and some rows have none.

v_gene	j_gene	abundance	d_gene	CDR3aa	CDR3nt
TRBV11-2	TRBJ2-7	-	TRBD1	CASSLAPGQGREQYF	TGTGCCAGCAGCTTAGCCCCGGGACAGGGGCGCGAGCAGTACTTC
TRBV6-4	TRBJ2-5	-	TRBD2	CASSAGGGSQETQYF	TGTGCCAGCAGTGCAGGCGGGGGGTCACAAGAGACCCAGTACTTC
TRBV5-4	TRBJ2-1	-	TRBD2	CASSPPARELNEQFF	TGTGCCAGCAGTCCGCCGGCGCGGGAGCTTAATGAGCAGTTCTTC
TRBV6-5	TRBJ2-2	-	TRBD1	CASSPDRDGTGELFF	TGTGCCAGCAGTCCGGACAGGGACGGCACCGGGGAGCTGTTTTTT
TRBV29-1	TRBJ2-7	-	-	CSVAPGAGLGYEQYF	TGCAGCGTTGCCCCTGGCGCGGGACTCGGCTACGAGCAGTACTTC
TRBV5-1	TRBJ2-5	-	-	CASSSGQAPSQETQYF	TGCGCCAGCAGCTCCGGACAAGCCCCTAGTCAAGAGACCCAGTACTTC
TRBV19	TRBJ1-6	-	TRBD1	CASSTGTGSWSPLHF	TGTGCCAGTAGCACCGGGACAGGGAGTTGGTCACCCCTCCACTTT
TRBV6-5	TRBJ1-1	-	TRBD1	CASIVGQGGTEAFF	TGTGCCAGCATCGTCGGACAGGGGGGCACTGAAGCTTTCTTT
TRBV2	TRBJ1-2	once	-	CASYGGLGYTF	TGTGCCAGCTACGGGGGGCTTGGCTACACCTTC
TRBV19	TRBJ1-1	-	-	CASSTPRVANTEAFF	TGTGCCAGTAGTACACCCCGAGTCGCGAACACTGAAGCTTTCTTT
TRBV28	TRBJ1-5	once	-	CASAGGGRGSNQPQHF	TGTGCCAGCGCTGGGGGGGGCAGAGGTAGCAATCAGCCCCAGCATTTT
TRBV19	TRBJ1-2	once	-	CASSIESSWDNWYGYTF	TGTGCCAGTAGTATAGAGTCCTCGTGGGACAATTGGTATGGCTACACCTTC
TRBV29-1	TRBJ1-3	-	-	CSGGSSGNTIYF	TGCAGCGGCGGAAGCTCTGGAAACACCATATATTTT
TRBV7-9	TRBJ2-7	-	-	CASSLEPIGVSEQYF	TGTGCCAGCAGCTTAGAACCCATAGGGGTTAGCGAGCAGTACTTC
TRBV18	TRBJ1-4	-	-	CASSRAARANEKLFF	TGTGCCAGCTCCCGGGCCGCCAGGGCTAATGAAAAACTGTTTTTT
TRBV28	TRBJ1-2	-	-	CASRLRSGYTF	TGTGCCAGCAGACTCAGGTCTGGCTACACCTTC
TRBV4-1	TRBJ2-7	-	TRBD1	CASSQGWTGLYEQYF	TGCGCCAGCAGCCAAGGATGGACAGGTCTCTACGAGCAGTACTTC
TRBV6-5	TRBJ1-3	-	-	CASSTDSFGNTIYF	TGTGCCAGCAGTACGGACAGCTTCGGAAACACCATATATTTT
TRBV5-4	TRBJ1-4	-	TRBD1	CASSQSTGVYEKLFF	TGTGCCAGCAGCCAGTCGACAGGGGTATATGAAAAACTGTTTTTT
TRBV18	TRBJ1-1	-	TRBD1	CASSRDRENTEAFF	TGTGCCAGCTCCCGGGACAGGGAGAACACTGAAGCTTTCTTT
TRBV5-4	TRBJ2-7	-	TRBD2	CASSLGLADYEQYF	TGTGCCAGCAGCTTGGGACTAGCGGACTACGAGCAGTACTTC
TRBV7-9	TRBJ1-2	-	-	CASSAISNYGYTF	TGTGCCAGCAGCGCGATATCTAACTATGGCTACACCTTC